This TCR beta chain was identified in a study of shared clonotypes between healthy human individuals (TCRdb year 2020). Background on the whole study: A few men and two women, aged 18 to 49 years, made up the cohort. Per donor, three plates each were used for CD4 naive and CD4 memory, two for CD8 naive, and one for CD8 memory. The study deeply sequenced blood TCR repertoires of about 5 healthy adults to estimate repertoire size and the extent of clonotype sharing between individuals. To increase sequencing depth and limit assay-specific biases, TCR repertoire library preparation and sequencing were carried out by different laboratories using diverse techniques. Leukapheresis yielded between about 0.94 and 8.9 billion PBMCs per donor.

Using the deep immunoSEQ assay, TCR CDR3 regions were amplified from genomic DNA by multiplex PCR. Extracted genomic DNA from each cell subset was distributed evenly across all wells of several immunoSEQ 96-well plates, and each plate was treated as a replicate. Each replicate PCR for sorted subsets received about 210 ng genomic DNA, equal to about 30,000 T cell genomes. Purified libraries were quantified with a Qubit 3.0 fluorometer, sized on a Bioanalyzer 2100, and re-quantified with the KAPA Library Quantification kit. Every immunoSEQ 96-well plate was sequenced on a dedicated single-read 150-cycle Illumina NextSeq 550 flow cell. Regarding the original processing steps: Because only junctional sequences without quality scores were contained in the immunoSEQ output, filtering matching that applied to full-length reads could not be performed. To assign V/J genes and CDR3, sequences were annotated against IMGT germline references using PyIR, a Python wrapper for IgBLAST v1.9. Reads with weak V/J assignments (E-value above 1e-6), missing CDR3, stop codons, out-of-frame junctions, or ambiguous translated residues were removed. A V3J clonotype was defined by an identical inferred V gene, J gene, and CDR3 amino acid sequence. To compute the percentage overlap between repertoires, the number of shared unique clonotypes was divided by the size of the smaller repertoire. Three approaches were used to assess repertoire richness: RTK rarefaction, the Chao1 estimator, and Recon v2.1 estimates of unobserved clonotypes. OLGA was used to compute generation probabilities for all TCRbeta clonotypes that the gDNA method yielded from a few donors. In its TCRdb copy, this immuneACCESS table keeps in-frame sequences only and misses some clones. Where compared with another copy, unresolved V genes explain less than half of these, and the others have no known cause. V and J calls and clone size are given by that table; D and trimming were obtained from the DNA. The sample has fewer than 150,000 clones on record, about 62% of them singletons. Clones ranked in the top ten supply 20% to 25% of the sample.

The sample holds many counts of this clone. It lacks a known antigen. The record has no base qualities; no much larger clone is one base away. Healthy HIV-negative adults with no recently reported acute infections or vaccinations were included as donors. Every donor was a Caucasian adult living in Nashville, Tennessee, USA. The CD8 memory samples were a combination of magnetically selected CD45RO+ cells and CCR7-negative CD45RA+ effector memory (TemRA) cells. Blood was collected by leukapheresis, and PBMCs were isolated by Ficoll-Histopaque density gradient centrifugation and then cryopreserved in liquid nitrogen vapor phase. Purity and quantity of every magnetically sorted T cell population were checked by analytical flow cytometry. Genomic DNA was isolated from each sorted fraction and quantified by UV absorbance on a Nanodrop 2000c. The CDR3, cysteine through phenylalanine, is 15 amino acids long. Only CDR3 DNA remains: 45 bases, in frame from the first base. The V and J ends are trimmed by 5 bases and 3 bases, leaving 17 bases between them. According to the germline V gene, CDR1 reads SGDLS and CDR2 reads YYNGEE.

Results and caveats for the whole study, not just this receptor: Approximately 5% of naive CD4, more than 3% of naive CD8, roughly 2.5% of memory CD4, and 0.35% to 0.5% of memory CD8 clonotypes were shared across several donors. Naive subsets generally had larger estimated clonotype richness than memory subsets. The genetic and exposure-history diversity represented was limited by the small number of donors. Even with the large sequencing depth, rarefaction of the sorted-subset datasets indicated that sequencing was incomplete. Compared with non-shared clonotypes, clonotypes shared by all four sorted-subset donors had higher generation probabilities. Based on pairwise subsampling, the degree of clonotype sharing among donors was expected to be affected by sequencing depth. Sampling was restricted to blood, and TCR repertoires in tissue are likely to differ from TCR repertoires in blood.

The material sequenced was memory CD8+ T cells sorted from blood. Explained via the paper, the cell subset or site label denotes: CD45RO+ cells pooled with CCR7-negative TemRA cells. This TCR came from a woman in her twenties or thirties in good health. The rearrangement joined TRBV9 to TRBJ1-2; the D gene is not confidently resolved. Here is the DNA: TGTGCCAGCAGTGGTACACAATGGGGAGACTATGGCTACACCTTC. It translates as CASSGTQWGDYGYTF.